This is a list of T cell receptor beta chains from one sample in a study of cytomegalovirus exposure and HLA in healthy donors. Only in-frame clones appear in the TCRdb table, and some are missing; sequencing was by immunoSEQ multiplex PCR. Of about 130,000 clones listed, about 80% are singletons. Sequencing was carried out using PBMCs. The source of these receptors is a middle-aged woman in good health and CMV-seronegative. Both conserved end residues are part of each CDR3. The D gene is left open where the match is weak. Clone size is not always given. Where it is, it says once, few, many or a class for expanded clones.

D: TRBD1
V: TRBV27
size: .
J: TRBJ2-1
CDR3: CASSSRDREQFF
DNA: TGTGCCAGCAGTTCCAGGGACAGGGAGCAGTTCTTC

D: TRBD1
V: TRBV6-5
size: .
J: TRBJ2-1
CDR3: CASSPDRQGINEQFF
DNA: TGTGCCAGCAGTCCGGACAGGCAGGGAATCAATGAGCAGTTCTTC

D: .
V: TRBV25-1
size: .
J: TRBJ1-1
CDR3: CASSERGANTEAFF
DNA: TGTGCCAGCAGTGAACGTGGAGCTAACACTGAAGCTTTCTTT

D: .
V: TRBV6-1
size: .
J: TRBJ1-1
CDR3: CASSESVGETEAFF
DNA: TGTGCCAGCAGTGAATCGGTAGGGGAAACTGAAGCTTTCTTT

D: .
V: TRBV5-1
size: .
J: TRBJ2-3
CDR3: CASSLGSRGPSSTDTQYF
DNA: TGCGCCAGCAGCTTGGGTAGCAGGGGACCTTCTAGCACAGATACGCAGTATTTT

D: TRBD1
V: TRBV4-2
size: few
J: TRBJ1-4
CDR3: CASSPEDRVNEKLFF
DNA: TGTGCCAGCAGCCCAGAGGACAGGGTGAATGAAAAACTGTTTTTT

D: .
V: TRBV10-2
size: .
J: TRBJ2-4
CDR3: CASSEPPGGKKNIQYF
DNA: TGCGCCAGCAGTGAGCCCCCCGGCGGGAAGAAAAACATTCAGTACTTC

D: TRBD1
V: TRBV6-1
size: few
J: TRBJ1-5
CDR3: CASSAYTGGKNQPQHF
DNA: TGTGCCAGCAGTGCGTATACAGGGGGAAAGAATCAGCCCCAGCATTTT

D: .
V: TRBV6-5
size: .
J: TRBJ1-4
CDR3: CASSFKQAATNEKLFF
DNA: TGTGCCAGCAGTTTTAAACAGGCGGCAACTAATGAAAAACTGTTTTTT

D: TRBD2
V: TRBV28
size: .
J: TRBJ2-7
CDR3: CASSRGLAQTYEQYF
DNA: TGTGCCAGCAGTCGGGGACTAGCGCAAACCTACGAGCAGTACTTC

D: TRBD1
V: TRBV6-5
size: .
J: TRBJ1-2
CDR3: CASSYGGTAYGYTF
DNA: TGTGCCAGCAGTTACGGGGGGACAGCTTATGGCTACACCTTC

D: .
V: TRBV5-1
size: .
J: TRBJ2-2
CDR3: CASSSDGASAGELFF
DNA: TGCGCCAGCAGCTCGGATGGGGCATCCGCCGGGGAGCTGTTTTTT

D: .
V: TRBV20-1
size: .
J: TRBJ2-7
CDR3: CSASSLYEQYF
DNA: TGCAGTGCTAGTTCGCTATACGAGCAGTACTTC

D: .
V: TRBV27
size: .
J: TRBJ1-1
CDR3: CASSLKLGGGTRTEAFF
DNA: TGTGCCAGCAGTTTAAAGTTGGGGGGAGGGACGAGGACTGAAGCTTTCTTT

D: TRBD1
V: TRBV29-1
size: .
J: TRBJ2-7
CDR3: CTNRGSYEQYF
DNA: TGCACGAACAGGGGTTCCTACGAGCAGTACTTC

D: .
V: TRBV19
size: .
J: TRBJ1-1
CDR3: CASSIGGVVADAEAFF
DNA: TGTGCCAGTAGTATTGGGGGGGTGGTGGCCGACGCTGAAGCTTTCTTT

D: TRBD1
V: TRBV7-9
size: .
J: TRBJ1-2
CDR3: CASSLAAATGYGYTF
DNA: TGTGCCAGCAGCTTAGCGGCTGCGACAGGGTATGGCTACACCTTC

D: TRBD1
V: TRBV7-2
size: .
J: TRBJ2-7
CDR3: CASSLRGQSSYEQYF
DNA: TGTGCCAGCAGCTTAAGGGGACAGTCGTCCTACGAGCAGTACTTC

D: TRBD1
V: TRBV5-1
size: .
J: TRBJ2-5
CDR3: CASSTGTGSLQETQYF
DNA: TGCGCCAGCAGCACCGGGACAGGATCGCTCCAAGAGACCCAGTACTTC

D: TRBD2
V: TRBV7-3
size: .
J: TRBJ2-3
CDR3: CASSQGLAYGDTQYF
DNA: TGTGCCAGCAGCCAGGGACTAGCCTACGGAGATACGCAGTATTTT

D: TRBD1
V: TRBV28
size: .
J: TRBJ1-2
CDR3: CASSLAPQGGIGYTF
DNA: TGTGCCAGCAGTTTAGCCCCTCAGGGGGGTATTGGCTACACCTTC

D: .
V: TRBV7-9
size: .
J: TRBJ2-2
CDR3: CASSLVSGNTGELFF
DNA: TGTGCCAGCAGCTTAGTTAGCGGTAACACCGGGGAGCTGTTTTTT

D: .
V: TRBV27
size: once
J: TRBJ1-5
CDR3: CASSLSDGGPQHF
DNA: TGTGCCAGCAGTTTATCCGACGGCGGGCCCCAGCATTTT